The rows below give T cell receptor beta chains drawn from one sample of a study of CXCR3-negative and CXCR3-positive naive CD8 T cells. No DNA is given; TCRdb re-called the 5' RACE reads and lists each CDR3 protein once. Its listing shows some 140,000 distinct CDR3 sequences. Sequencing was performed on naive CXCR3+ CD8+ T cells from blood. Source of these receptors: a human donor in good health. Some clones in this sample may be carry-over from other donors' samples. Both conserved end residues are part of each CDR3.

j_gene | v_gene | CDR3aa
TRBJ2-4 | TRBV6-2/TRBV6-3 | CASSSGRIAKNIQYF
TRBJ2-7 | TRBV4-1 | CASSQSRAGTGAYEQYF
TRBJ2-7 | TRBV7-6 | CASSLASIGEQYF
TRBJ2-2 | TRBV20-1 | CSAFTTGTGVVTGELFF
TRBJ2-1 | TRBV7-9 | CASSFILASNEQFF
TRBJ1-2 | TRBV7-9 | CASSSGIEYGYTF
TRBJ2-1 | TRBV7-8 | CASSFITQRGIDEQFF
TRBJ1-1 | TRBV7-9 | CASSLVSGGSTEAFF
TRBJ2-7 | TRBV27 | CASGFNNIGYEQYF
TRBJ1-4 | TRBV19 | CASSAADRLYDEKLFF
TRBJ2-7 | TRBV20-1 | CSARDSRQSYEQYF
TRBJ1-1 | TRBV6-5 | CASSYRVYTEAFF
TRBJ2-1 | TRBV5-1 | CASSLGGVEFEQFF
TRBJ2-3 | TRBV15 | CATSTYMDRVDTQYF
TRBJ2-5 | TRBV7-6 | CASSWTSGPQETQYF
TRBJ2-3 | TRBV15 | CATSRDTVPSTDTQYF
TRBJ2-7 | TRBV18 | CASSRTGGTYEQYF
TRBJ2-2 | TRBV7-9 | CASSPDGRNTGELFF
TRBJ2-1 | TRBV7-2 | CASSLASRGAVEQFF